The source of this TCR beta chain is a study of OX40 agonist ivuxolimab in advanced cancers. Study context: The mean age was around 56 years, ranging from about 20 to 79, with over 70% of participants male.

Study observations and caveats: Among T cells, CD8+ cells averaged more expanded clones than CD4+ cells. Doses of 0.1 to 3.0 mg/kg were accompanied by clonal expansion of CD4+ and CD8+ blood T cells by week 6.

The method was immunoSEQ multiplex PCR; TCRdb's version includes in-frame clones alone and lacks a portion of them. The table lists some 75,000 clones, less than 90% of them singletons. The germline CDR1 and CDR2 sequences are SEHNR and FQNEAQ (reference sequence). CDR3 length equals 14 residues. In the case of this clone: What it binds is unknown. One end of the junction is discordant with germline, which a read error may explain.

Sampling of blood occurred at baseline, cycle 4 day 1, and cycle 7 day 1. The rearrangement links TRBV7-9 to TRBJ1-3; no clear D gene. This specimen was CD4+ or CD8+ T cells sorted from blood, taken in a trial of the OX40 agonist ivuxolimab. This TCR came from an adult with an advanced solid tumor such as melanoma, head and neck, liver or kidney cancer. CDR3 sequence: CASRLGSTGNTIYF. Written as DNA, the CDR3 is TGTGCCAGCAGGTTAGGTAGCACTGGAAACACCATATATTTT.